A single sample gave rise to the 15 T cell receptor beta chains below, sequenced in a study of blood T cells in healthy people across ages. Combining a sample-barcoded 5' primer with a J-beta primer mix, a second PCR ran for about 6 to 11 cycles. TCRdb fed the 5' RACE reads into MiXCR, producing one record per CDR3 protein. The sample lists roughly 930,000 distinct CDR3 sequences; about 48% were seen once. Specimen: blood. Source of these receptors: a man aged 30 to 39 in good health.

This chain links TRBV29-1 with TRBJ1-4; 11 positions match TRBD1. The junction had 9 bases not matched to a gene; V was cut back by 0 bases and J by 6 bases. The CDR3 is 17 residues long. Germline values: CDR1 SQVTM, CDR2 ANQGSEA. This CDR3 is CSVEEPGTGGLYEKLFF. CDR3 DNA sequence: TGCAGCGTTGAAGAACCCGGGACAGGGGGTCTTTATGAAAAACTGTTTTTT.

The J gene is TRBJ2-7, the V gene TRBV29-1, with D possibly TRBD1 on 7 matching bases. Germline assignment: CDR1 SQVTM and CDR2 ANQGSEA. The CDR3 sequence is 15 residues long. Trimming stripped 1 base from V and 0 bases from J, with 13 bases between. CDR3 protein: CSVEVLEGASYEQYF. In DNA, the CDR3 is TGCAGCGTTGAAGTATTGGAGGGGGCCTCCTACGAGCAGTACTTC.

This clonotype was picked up a small number of times. The gene calls are TRBV6-2 or TRBV6-3 and TRBJ2-7, with 12 bases identical to TRBD1. Germline V gives CDR1 MNHEY, CDR2 SVGEGT. The CDR3 runs 16 residues. The V gene end was trimmed by 4 bases and the J gene end by 3 bases; junction bases not matched to a gene: 7. CDR3 nucleotides: TGTGCCAGCAGTTCCGGGACAGGGGGCGTAAACTACGAGCAGTACTTC. Protein: CASSSGTGGVNYEQYF.

The chain carries TRBV4-2 and TRBJ1-2; possibly TRBD1 for D (6 bases). The germline V and J ends were trimmed by 0 bases and 7 bases, with 12 bases remaining between them. CDR1 is LGHNA, CDR2 YNFKEQ, per germline. This CDR3 has 14 residues. The CDR3 DNA sequence: TGTGCCAGCAGCCAAGACGGGGGGCAAAGTGGCTACACCTTC. It specifies CASSQDGGQSGYTF.

As concerns this clonotype: One end of the junction fails to match germline, which may point to a read error. The rearrangement uses TRBV4-1 and TRBJ2-7, with 7 bases that match TRBD1. The germline V gene encodes CDR1 MGHRA and CDR2 YSYEKL. The CDR3 length is 14 residues. The CDR3 DNA follows: TGCGCCAGCAGCCATCCCACAGGGGCCTACGGGCAGTACTTC. Translated: CASSHPTGAYGQYF.

Note on this clonotype: This could be a read error, since a much larger clone is one nucleotide away. V usage is TRBV7-2 and J usage is TRBJ1-4, with TRBD1 matching 8 bases. Germline assignment: CDR1 SGHTA and CDR2 FQGNSA. The CDR3 length is 15 residues. CDR3 sequence reads: CAGSPVLDRGEKLFF. For the CDR3, the DNA is TGTGCCGGCAGCCCAGTCCTAGACAGGGGTGAAAAACTGTTTTTT.

The rearrangement uses TRBV3-1 and TRBJ2-1; D perhaps matches TRBD2 (6 bases). The CDR3 runs to 18 residues. Trimming stripped 0 bases from V and 0 bases from J, with 15 bases between. The germline gives CDR1 LGHDT, CDR2 YNNKEL (reference sequence). CDR3 residues: CASSQDLGGTSSYNEQFF. The CDR3 DNA reads as TGTGCCAGCAGCCAAGATCTCGGCGGGACCAGCTCCTACAATGAGCAGTTCTTC.

The V and J genes are TRBV20-1 and TRBJ2-5; 13 bases are a match to TRBD2. The CDR3 loop spans 14 amino acids. From germline, CDR1 is DFQATT and CDR2 SNEGSKA (reference sequence). The ends lost 6 bases at V and 2 bases at J; junction bases unmatched: 3. The CDR3: CSAEGLAGQETQYF. Here the CDR3 DNA reads TGCAGTGCAGAGGGACTAGCGGGGCAAGAGACCCAGTACTTC.

The chain has TRBV7-9 and TRBJ2-5, with TRBD1 matching over 9 bases. The DNA end favors TRBJ2-7, so the J call may be wrong. The length of the CDR3 is 16 residues. CDR1 and CDR2 (germline): SEHNR, FQNEAQ (reference sequence). CDR3 protein: CASSSGGTGSVHEQYF. Written as DNA, the CDR3 is TGTGCCAGCAGCTCAGGGGGGACAGGGAGTGTTCACGAGCAGTACTTC.

The gene calls are TRBV2 and TRBJ2-1; the match to TRBD2 covers 9 bases. V dropped 6 bases and J dropped 5; count of bases not matched to a gene: 5. Germline V gives CDR1 SNHLY, CDR2 FYNNEI. The CDR3 runs 14 residues. The CDR3 reads CASRERGVHNEQFF. The CDR3 DNA is TGTGCCAGCAGGGAGCGGGGGGTACACAATGAGCAGTTCTTC.

About this clonotype: Since a much larger clone is just one base distant, this may be a read error. This sequence joins TRBV7-9 and TRBJ2-7; D is perhaps TRBD1 (6 bases). The CDR3 spans 11 residues. The ends were cut back, 8 bases at V and 2 bases at J, with 7 bases in the middle. From germline, CDR1 is SEHNR and CDR2 FQNEAQ (reference sequence). Here the CDR3 reads CASGDTYEQYF. CDR3 coding DNA: TGTGCCAGCGGGGACACCTACGAGCAGTACTTC.

CDR3 residues: CASSFWANEQFF. The DNA of the CDR3 is TGTGCCAGCAGTTTCTGGGCCAATGAGCAGTTCTTC. V gene TRBV28 combines with J gene TRBJ2-1; D ambiguous. The CDR3 length is 12 residues. CDR1 is MDHEN, CDR2 SYDVKM, per germline. V gave up 3 bases and J gave up 6 bases, with 6 bases separating them.

This clonotype was picked up a small number of times. The chain joins TRBV3-1 to TRBJ2-6; possibly TRBD2 for D (5 bases). The germline V gene has CDR1 LGHDT and CDR2 YNNKEL (reference sequence). There are 16 residues in the CDR3. V lost 1 base and J 0 bases, leaving 7 bases between the germline ends. For the CDR3, the DNA is TGTGCCAGCAGCCAAGTCGCGGGCTCTGGGGCCAACGTCCTGACTTTC. Translating gives CASSQVAGSGANVLTF.

The gene calls are TRBV4-1 and TRBJ2-7, with D unclear. CDR1 is MGHRA, CDR2 YSYEKL, per germline. The ends were cut back, 0 bases at V and 2 bases at J, with 8 bases in the middle. The CDR3 consists of 14 residues. Written as DNA, the CDR3 is TGCGCCAGCAGCCAAGATTACGGGCCCTACGAGCAGTACTTC. This gives the protein CASSQDYGPYEQYF.

J is TRBJ2-3 and V is TRBV5-1; D is unresolved. V was shortened by 2 bases and J by 7 bases, with 5 bases between the two germline ends. Germline V gives CDR1 SGHRS, CDR2 YFSETQ. The CDR3 covers 11 residues. The CDR3 DNA sequence: TGCGCCAGCAGCTTTCGGAATACGCAGTATTTT. It encodes CASSFRNTQYF. Looking up the rest from reference TRBV5-1 and TRBJ2-3 gives the full variable domain: KAGVTQTPRYLIKTRGQQVTLSCSPISGHRSVSWYQQTPGQGLQFLFEYFSETQRNKGNFPGRFSGRQFSNSRSEMNVSTLELGDSALYLCASSFRNTQYFGPGTRLTVL.